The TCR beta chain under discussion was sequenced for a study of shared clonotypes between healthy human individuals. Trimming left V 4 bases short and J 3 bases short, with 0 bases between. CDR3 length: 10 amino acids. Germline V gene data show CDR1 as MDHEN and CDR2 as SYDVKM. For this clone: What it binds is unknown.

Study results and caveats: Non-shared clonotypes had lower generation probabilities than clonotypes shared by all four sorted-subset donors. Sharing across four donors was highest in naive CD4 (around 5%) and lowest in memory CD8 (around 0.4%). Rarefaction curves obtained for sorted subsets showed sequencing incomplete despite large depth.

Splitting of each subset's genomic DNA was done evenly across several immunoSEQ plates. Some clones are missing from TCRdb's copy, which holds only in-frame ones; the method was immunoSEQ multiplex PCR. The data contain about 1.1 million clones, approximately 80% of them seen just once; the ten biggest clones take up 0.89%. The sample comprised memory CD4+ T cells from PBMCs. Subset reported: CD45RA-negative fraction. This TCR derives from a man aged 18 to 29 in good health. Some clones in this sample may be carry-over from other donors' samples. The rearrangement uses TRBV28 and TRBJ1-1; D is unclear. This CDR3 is CASSYTEAFF. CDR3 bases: TGTGCCAGCAGTTACACTGAAGCTTTCTTT.